This paragraph reports one T cell receptor (beta chain). Its antigen target is currently unknown. No much larger clone exists at a distance of one base, and base qualities are not known. Peripheral blood CD8+ and CD4+ T cells from healthy donors, Susac syndrome patients and multiple sclerosis patients were profiled by high-throughput TCR beta sequencing. The multiple sclerosis controls were treatment-naive patients who had stable or active relapsing-remitting disease and met the revised McDonald criteria. Bulk CD8+ and CD4+ T cells were purified magnetically by negative isolation, whereas CD8+ TEMRA cells were enriched by FACS. Blood was collected in EDTA tubes and processed within 24 hours, with PBMCs isolated through density gradient centrifugation. PBMCs intended for TCR sequencing were frozen in liquid nitrogen and were later thawed in a 37 degrees C water bath. The sorted or isolated CD4+, CD8+ and CD8+ TEMRA cells reached a purity of at least 90%.

RNA was extracted with the RNeasy kit and about 0.45 to 1 ug was reverse transcribed using random hexamers. TCR beta CDR3 regions were amplified with the immunoSEQ multiplex PCR assay covering 54 Vbeta and 13 Jbeta segments. PCR amplification bias was corrected by using a synthetic template baseline for primer optimization and computational correction. The paper's processing steps were these. Reads were annotated to V, D and J genes per IMGT and analyzed with immunoSEQ Analyzer, keeping only productive sequences. To calculate clonality, Shannon entropy was normalized by log2 of the number of productive unique sequences and then subtracted from one. For each patient and control, public and private clones were evaluated within the 100 most prevalent clones. Susac-specific clones were defined as absent from healthy and MS cohorts, around 1,000 published viral clones and other ImmuneACCESS disease sequences. The public sequencing data were trimmed at Q25 with fastp and processed into clonotypes with MiXCR by TCRdb, which kept only in-frame beta chains. Rows merge per CDR3 protein into single entries with the most common DNA and genes. TCRdb, not the original authors, processed these V and J calls. Within this sample are a few hundred thousand distinct CDR3 sequences, with approximately 85% of them counted one time only. The ten largest clonotypes hold 0.09% to 0.15% of the sample.

These data come from a study of CD8 T cells in Susac syndrome (dated by TCRdb to the late 2010s). For the study in its entirety: The study used repertoire sequencing to test whether antigen drove CD8+ T cell activation and differentiation in Susac syndrome. CD8+ T cell repertoire clonality was compared between some 13 healthy donors, around 14 Susac syndrome patients and roughly 15 multiple sclerosis patients.

What the study reported, not specific to this receptor: The number of individuals in the TCR sequencing and HLA analysis was recognized as being relatively small.

Trimmed from V: 0 bases; trimmed from J: 8 bases; junction bases lacking a gene match: 6. The CDR3 goes from the cysteine to the phenylalanine over 16 residues. CDR3 DNA only is kept here, 48 bases in frame from base 1. According to the germline V gene, CDR1 reads MGHRA and CDR2 reads YSYEKL. The material sequenced was CD8+ T cells from PBMCs. The rearranged chain carries TRBV4-1 and TRBJ2-1; 11 of the junction bases match TRBD1. This receptor was identified in a human donor with multiple sclerosis. The DNA is as follows: TGCGCCAGCAGCCAAGAACCGGGACAGGGGGTGGATGAGCAGTTCTTC. Its product reads: CASSQEPGQGVDEQFF.